The 13 T cell receptor beta chains listed next were all sequenced from one sample in a study of T cell clonality in common variable immunodeficiency. Profiled with immunoSEQ multiplex PCR; TCRdb holds only in-frame clones, not every one. Listed for the sample are about 52,000 clones, none seen a single time. The sample consisted of peripheral blood mononuclear cells. Receptor source: a person between 18 and 75 years old in good health.

This clone turned up a few times. The read comes to an end 3 residues before the CDR3 does, leaving the germline J gene to fill in the end. The V and J genes are TRBV7-8 and TRBJ2-5; D may be TRBD1 (5 bases). This CDR3 is 12 amino acids long. The germline gives CDR1 SGHVS, CDR2 FQNEAQ. Trimming removed 3 bases from V and 5 bases from J, with 7 bases in between. The CDR3 reads CASSFNRETQYF. The CDR3 DNA, read in part, is TGTGCCAGCAGCTTTAACAGGGAGACC.

This clone was recorded many times. From the germline J gene comes the end of the CDR3, since the read stops 3 residues before it. V gene TRBV4-1 combines with J gene TRBJ2-7, with 9 bases matching TRBD1. The J segment lost 3 bases and the V segment lost 6 bases, leaving 9 bases of the junction unmatched. Germline values: CDR1 MGHRA, CDR2 YSYEKL. The CDR3 has 15 amino acids. The CDR3: CASSRGQGISYEQYF. CDR3 DNA, as far as it was read: TGCGCCAGCAGTAGGGGACAGGGAATCAGCTACGAG.

This clone was recorded many times. Read sequence stops 3 residues before the CDR3 end, and the germline J gene provides the missing end. The chain combines TRBV20-1 with TRBJ2-7, with 7 bases aligning to TRBD1. V lost 0 bases, J lost 2 bases, and 7 bases stayed unmatched. Germline V gene lookup returns CDR1 DFQATT and CDR2 SNEGSKA (reference sequence). This CDR3 comprises 15 residues. The CDR3 loop is CSARDRDSSAYEQYF. CDR3 DNA, as far as it was read: TGCAGTGCTAGAGACCGGGACAGCTCTGCCTACGAG.

A remark on this clone: Read coverage stops 3 residues before the CDR3 terminus; the germline J gene supplies the remainder. The genes are TRBV6-2 or TRBV6-3 and TRBJ1-5; D is ambiguous. With 2 bases removed from V and 9 bases from J, the gap between germline ends came to 17 bases. The CDR3 loop spans 15 amino acids. The germline gives CDR1 MNHEY, CDR2 SVGEGT. CDR3 amino acids: CASSYVWQDDRPQHF. Partial CDR3 DNA: TGTGCCAGCAGTTACGTGTGGCAGGATGATCGGCCC.

This clone was counted ten times or more. The CDR3 end is not reached by the read, which stops 3 residues before it; the germline J gene fills it in. The chain combines TRBV30 with TRBJ2-3; D is ambiguous. CDR1 is GTSNPN, CDR2 SVGIG, per germline (reference sequence). The CDR3 spans 11 residues. V was pared by 2 bases and J by 7 bases, with 7 bases between. Partial CDR3 DNA: TGTGCCTGGAGTCGAGGCCATACG. As protein: CAWSRGHT. The whole CDR3 sequence is CAWSRGHTQYF.

This clone occurred many times. From the germline J gene comes the end of the CDR3, since the read stops 3 residues before it. The V call is TRBV12-3 or TRBV12-4, the J call TRBJ2-7; D gene unclear. The CDR3 length is 12 residues. V lost 3 bases, J lost 4 bases, and 7 bases lay in between. The CDR3 spells CASSLYKYEQYF. The CDR3 DNA, read in part, is TGTGCCAGCAGTTTGTACAAATACGAG.

Only a few counts were recorded for this clone. The DNA ends 3 residues before the CDR3 does, and the rest of the CDR3 is filled in from the germline J gene. This chain connects TRBV19 to TRBJ1-2; D remains ambiguous. Germline values: CDR1 LNHDA, CDR2 SQIVND (reference sequence). This CDR3 is 18 amino acids long. CDR3: CASSPRLGLAGMSYDYTF. CDR3 bases read: TGTGCCAGTAGTCCCAGGCTCGGACTAGCGGGGATGTCCTACGAC.

The sample holds many counts of this clone. The read terminates 3 residues before the CDR3 end, so the remaining end is supplied by the germline J gene. J is TRBJ2-7 and V is TRBV19; TRBD1 might be the D (6 bases). The CDR3 extends over 13 amino acids. Per the germline V gene, CDR1 is LNHDA and CDR2 is SQIVND (reference sequence). V lost 5 bases and J lost 3, with 11 bases in between. The CDR3 bases that were read are TGTGCCAGTAGTGTAAGACAGGACTACGAG. Protein product: CASSVRQDYE. The entire CDR3 sequence reads CASSVRQDYEQYF.

This clone was picked up many times. The read ends 3 residues shy of where the CDR3 ends; the end is completed using the germline J gene. This chain joins TRBV7-6 and TRBJ2-1; 12 nucleotides agree with TRBD2. CDR3 length: 16 amino acids. V dropped 4 bases and J dropped 7; count of bases not matched to a gene: 8. Germline CDR1 SGHVS, CDR2 FNYEAQ. The part of the CDR3 DNA that was read is TGTGCCAGCAGCTCTCCACTAGCGGGAGGCTTAAATGAG. As protein: CASSSPLAGGLNE. The full CDR3 is CASSSPLAGGLNEQFF. The whole variable domain, filled in from reference TRBV7-6 and TRBJ2-1, reads GAGVSQSPRYKVTKRGQDVALRCDPISGHVSLYWYRQALGQGPEFLTYFNYEAQQDKSGLPNDRFSAERPEGSISTLTIQRTEQRDSAMYRCASSSPLAGGLNEQFFGPGTRLTVL.

This clone was seen at least ten times. The CDR3 is cut off 3 residues early in the read; its end comes from the germline J gene. The V gene is TRBV14, the J gene TRBJ2-7, with D possibly being TRBD2 (6 bases). Germline assignment: CDR1 SGHDN and CDR2 FVKESK. This CDR3 contains 13 residues. Trimming removed 1 base from V and 6 bases from J, with 10 bases in between. CDR3 loop: CASSQGLGTEQYF. CDR3 DNA, as far as it was read: TGTGCCAGCAGCCAAGGACTAGGAACCGAG.

This clone was seen at least ten times. The CDR3 end is not reached by the read, which stops 3 residues before it; the germline J gene fills it in. The J gene is TRBJ2-2, the V gene TRBV7-8; 8 bases are shared with TRBD2. The CDR3 runs 15 residues. Germline V gives CDR1 SGHVS, CDR2 FQNEAQ. The CDR3 DNA, read in part, is TGTGCCAGCACCCCGCGGGGGGCAGTAGGAGAAAAG. Residues: CASTPRGAVGEK. The full CDR3 protein reads CASTPRGAVGEKLFF.

This clone was recorded many times. The read gets to within 3 residues of the CDR3 end, and the germline J gene fills in the rest. This chain joins TRBV18 and TRBJ1-4; D possibly corresponds to TRBD1 (6 bases). This CDR3 region has 14 residues. Trimming pared 4 bases from V and 8 bases from J, leaving 14 bases between. Germline-derived CDR1 and CDR2 are KGHSH and LQKENI. CDR3 protein: CASSLRDIQEKLFF. The DNA read from the CDR3 is TGTGCCAGCTCACTTAGGGACATTCAAGAAAAA. Drawing the rest from reference TRBV18 and TRBJ1-4, the complete variable domain is NAGVMQNPRHLVRRRGQEARLRCSPMKGHSHVYWYRQLPEEGLKFMVYLQKENIIDESGMPKERFSAEFPKEGPSILRIQQVVRGDSAAYFCASSLRDIQEKLFFGSGTQLSVL.

Concerning this clone: The read terminates 3 residues ahead of where the CDR3 ends, so the germline J gene completes it. The V and J genes are TRBV2 and TRBJ2-4; 7 nucleotides line up with TRBD2. Germline V lookup: CDR1 SNHLY, CDR2 FYNNEI. Trimming removed 7 bases from V and 6 bases from J; junction bases left unmatched: 3. The CDR3 covers 12 residues. The covered CDR3 bases are TGTGCCAGCACTGGGGGGGGAAACATT. Residues: CASTGGGNI. The whole CDR3 is CASTGGGNIQYF.